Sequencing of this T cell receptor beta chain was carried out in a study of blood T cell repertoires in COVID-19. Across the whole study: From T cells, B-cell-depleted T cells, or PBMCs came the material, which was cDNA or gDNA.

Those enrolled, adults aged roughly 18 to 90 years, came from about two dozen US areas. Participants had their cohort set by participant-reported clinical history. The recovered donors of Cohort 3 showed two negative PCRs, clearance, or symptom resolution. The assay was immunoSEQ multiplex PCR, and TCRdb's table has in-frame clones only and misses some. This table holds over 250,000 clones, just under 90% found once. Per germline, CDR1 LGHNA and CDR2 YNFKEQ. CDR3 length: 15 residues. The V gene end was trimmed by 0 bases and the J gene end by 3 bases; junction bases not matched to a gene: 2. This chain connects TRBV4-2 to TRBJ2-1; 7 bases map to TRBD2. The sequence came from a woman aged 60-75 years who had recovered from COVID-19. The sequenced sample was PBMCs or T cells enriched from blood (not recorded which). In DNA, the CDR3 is TGTGCCAGCAGCCAAGAGGTAGCGGGCTACAATGAGCAGTTCTTC. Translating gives CASSQEVAGYNEQFF.